This is a list of T cell receptor beta chains from one sample in a study of CD8+ T cells in alopecia areata. The repertoire was sequenced with immunoSEQ multiplex PCR; TCRdb's copy has only in-frame clones and lacks some. This sample yields over 60,000 clones, of which about half are seen a single time; over 20% belongs to the top ten. Sequenced here: CD8+ T cells sorted from blood, sampled at roughly week 36, from a patient treated with tofacitinib. The receptors originated from a human donor with alopecia areata. The CDR3 runs from the conserved cysteine through the conserved F or W. D genes are given only for firm matches. Rows may omit the clone size; those that give it use once, few, many or a size class.

>TRBV29-1|TRBJ2-2|.|TRBD2
TGCAGCGTCGCTCTAGCGGGAGACTACACCGGGGAGCTGTTTTTT
CSVALAGDYTGELFF
>TRBV7-2|TRBJ2-5|few|TRBD2
TGTGCCAGCAGCTTAGAGTCAGCGGGAGTCGGGGAGACCCAGTACTTC
CASSLESAGVGETQYF
>TRBV4-3|TRBJ2-7|few|TRBD1
TGCGCCAGCAGCCAAGGGGACAGAACCCCCGAGCAGTACTTC
CASSQGDRTPEQYF
>TRBV30|TRBJ1-2|once|TRBD1
TGTGCCTGGAGTATTGCAGGGGGCGAGGGCTACACCTTC
CAWSIAGGEGYTF
>TRBV4-3|TRBJ1-2|.|.
TGCGCCAGCAGCCCGGGGGGGACGGGCTATGGCTACACCTTC
CASSPGGTGYGYTF
>TRBV29-1|TRBJ2-1|few|.
TGCAGCGTTGTGGGCAGGGGAGTCCCGAGCTCCTACAATGAGCAGTTCTTC
CSVVGRGVPSSYNEQFF
>TRBV30|TRBJ2-3|.|.
TGTGCCTGGAGTGTACTCGGGGGTGGCACAGATACGCAGTATTTT
CAWSVLGGGTDTQYF
>TRBV5-1|TRBJ2-7|few|.
TGCGCCAGCAGCTTGGGAGAGGAGCAGTACTTC
CASSLGEEQYF
>TRBV4-1|TRBJ1-5|.|.
TGCGCCAGCAGCCCTCCAGGGACTGGGCAGCCCCAGCATTTT
CASSPPGTGQPQHF
>TRBV30|TRBJ2-7|.|TRBD1
TGTGCCTGGGGGTCGGGGACAGGGGTCGCCGAGCAGTACTTC
CAWGSGTGVAEQYF
>TRBV4-1|TRBJ2-2|.|.
TGCGCCAGCAGCCAAGATGGTGACACCGGGGAGCTGTTTTTT
CASSQDGDTGELFF
>TRBV6-1|TRBJ1-4|.|.
TGTGCCAGCAGTGAAAGCGTCGGGACACGGAGCTTTGCAACTAATGAAAAACTGTTTTTT
CASSESVGTRSFATNEKLFF
>TRBV29-1|TRBJ2-7|.|TRBD1
TGCAGCGTTGGGACAGGGCGAATCTACGAGCAGTACTTC
CSVGTGRIYEQYF
>TRBV11-1|TRBJ1-1|.|.
TGTGCCAGCAGCTTGGGTTCTGAAGCTTTCTTT
CASSLGSEAFF
>TRBV11-1|TRBJ2-2|few|TRBD2
TGTGCCAGCAGCTTACGACTAGCGGGGAACACCGGGGAGCTGTTTTTT
CASSLRLAGNTGELFF
>TRBV7-6|TRBJ1-5|.|.
TGTGCCAGCAGCTTTGCAGGGGTGGGTCAGCCCCAGCATTTT
CASSFAGVGQPQHF
>TRBV11-3|TRBJ2-1|few|.
TGTGCCAGCAGCCCACGAGGCGATGAGCAGTTCTTC
CASSPRGDEQFF
>TRBV29-1|TRBJ2-5|few|TRBD1
TGCAGCGTTGAAACCGGCCTACAGGGGGGACAGACCCAGTACTTC
CSVETGLQGGQTQYF
>TRBV9|TRBJ2-1|.|TRBD2
TGTGCCAGCAGCGCCCCGATGGGCGGGGGTCGGGGGAGTGAGCAGTTCTTC
CASSAPMGGGRGSEQFF
>TRBV9|TRBJ2-7|.|.
TGTGCCAGCAGCGTAGCGGCGGGATTATCCTACGAGCAGTACTTC
CASSVAAGLSYEQYF
>TRBV9|TRBJ1-2|.|.
TGTGCCAGCTGGGGACATGGAGGCTACACCTTC
CASWGHGGYTF
>TRBV29-1|TRBJ1-2|few|TRBD1
TGCAGCGTTTACAGGGGGCGCGGGGGAGATGGCTACACCTTC
CSVYRGRGGDGYTF
>TRBV19|TRBJ2-7|.|TRBD1
TGTGCCAGTAGTATCGGGACAGGGGTTTACGAGCAGTACTTC
CASSIGTGVYEQYF
>TRBV5-1|TRBJ1-1|few|.
TGCGCCAGCAGCGGGGGCTTGAACACTCACGAAGCTTTCTTT
CASSGGLNTHEAFF
>TRBV28|TRBJ2-1|.|.
TGTGCCAGCAGTCACTCCTCGTCGGGGGAACTCTACAATGAGCAGTTCTTC
CASSHSSSGELYNEQFF
>TRBV29-1|TRBJ2-5|few|.
TGCAGCGTTGAAAGTACAGCCCAAGAGACCCAGTACTTC
CSVESTAQETQYF
>TRBV9|TRBJ2-7|.|.
TGTGCCAGCAGCGCGGGGGACTTCTACGAGCAGTACTTC
CASSAGDFYEQYF
>TRBV6-5|TRBJ2-1|.|.
TGTGCCAGCAGTTCAGCGGTGAGCTCCTACAATGAGCAGTTCTTC
CASSSAVSSYNEQFF
>TRBV13|TRBJ1-2|.|TRBD1
TGTGCCAGCAGCCCGACCAGGGGACAGGGGTTCGGCTACACCTTC
CASSPTRGQGFGYTF
>TRBV29-1|TRBJ2-3|.|.
TGCAGCGTTGAGACAGATAGGTCTAAGCAGTATTTT
CSVETDRSKQYF
>TRBV30|TRBJ2-5|.|.
TGTGCCTGGAGTACAGGGAAAGAGACCCAGTACTTC
CAWSTGKETQYF
>TRBV5-1|TRBJ2-7|.|TRBD1
TGCGCCAGCAGACTGACAGGGTACTACGACGAGCAGTACTTC
CASRLTGYYDEQYF
>TRBV5-1|TRBJ2-5|.|.
TGCGCCAGCAGCCTAGAGTACCTAAAGACCCAGTACTTC
CASSLEYLKTQYF
>TRBV4-1|TRBJ2-7|.|TRBD2
TGCGCCAGCAGCCAGACACCGGGACTAGCGGGAGGATCGCACGAGCAGTACTTC
CASSQTPGLAGGSHEQYF
>TRBV11-2|TRBJ2-7|.|TRBD2
TGTGCCAGCAGCTATGCGGGAGCCTACGAGCAGTACTTC
CASSYAGAYEQYF
>TRBV9|TRBJ2-7|.|.
TGTGCCAGCAGCGTAGACGGGGCGGGGGAGCAGTACTTC
CASSVDGAGEQYF
>TRBV7-7|TRBJ1-1|.|.
TGTGCTAGCAGCATCACAGGAGGCGCTGAAGCTTTCTTT
CASSITGGAEAFF
>TRBV4-1|TRBJ2-7|few|.
TGCGCCAGCAGCCAGGGATTAGGGCCTTCCTACGAGCAGTACTTC
CASSQGLGPSYEQYF
>TRBV19|TRBJ2-7|.|.
TGTGCCAGTAGCCCCTCGGCCCCCTACGAGCAGTACTTC
CASSPSAPYEQYF
>TRBV30|TRBJ2-7|.|.
TGTGCCTGGAAAGAAGTCTACGAGCAGTACTTC
CAWKEVYEQYF
>TRBV20-1|TRBJ2-1|few|.
TGCAGTGCTCCTCACTACAATGAGCAGTTCTTC
CSAPHYNEQFF
>TRBV29-1|TRBJ2-7|once|TRBD1
TGCAGCGTTGAGGACAGGGGTTACGAGCAGTACTTC
CSVEDRGYEQYF
>TRBV10-3|TRBJ2-5|.|TRBD1
TGTGCCGTGAATGTCCGGGACAGCCAAGAGACCCAGTACTTC
CAVNVRDSQETQYF
>TRBV29-1|TRBJ2-5|.|.
TGCAGCGTTAGCACAGGGCTCCAAGAGACCCAGTACTTC
CSVSTGLQETQYF
>TRBV29-1|TRBJ1-2|few|.
TGCAGCGTGACAGGCCCGAGGCCCTATGGCTACACCTTC
CSVTGPRPYGYTF
>TRBV10-3|TRBJ2-7|.|.
TGTGCCAGCAGTGAAACTCTCTCCTACGAGCAGTACTTC
CASSETLSYEQYF
>TRBV29-1|TRBJ2-7|.|.
TGCAGCGTTGAGGCCCGGGACTCCAGCTCCTACGAGCAGTACTTC
CSVEARDSSSYEQYF
>TRBV30|TRBJ1-1|.|TRBD1
TGTGCCTGGAGTGACCCCGCCGGGACAGGCTACGAAGCTTTCTTT
CAWSDPAGTGYEAFF
>TRBV19|TRBJ2-6|few|.
TGTGCCAGTAGTATAGCAGTCTCTGGGGCCAACGTCCTGACTTTC
CASSIAVSGANVLTF
>TRBV4-3|TRBJ2-1|few|TRBD1
TGCGCCAGCAGCCAAGTCCGGGACAGCCATGAGCAGTTCTTC
CASSQVRDSHEQFF
>TRBV4-1|TRBJ2-5|.|TRBD2
TGCGCCAGCAGCCAGCTGAGGGAAGAGAGCGGGAGGGTGCAAGAGACCCAGTACTTC
CASSQLREESGRVQETQYF
>TRBV29-1|TRBJ1-2|once|.
TGCAGCGTAGGGAGGGCAAAGGGCTACACCTTC
CSVGRAKGYTF
>TRBV27|TRBJ2-1|few|TRBD1
TGTGCCAGCAGTTTAATGGGACAGGGATGGTACAATGAGCAGTTCTTC
CASSLMGQGWYNEQFF
>TRBV29-1|TRBJ2-1|.|TRBD2
TGCAGCGCCCGACAAGCGGGAGCCTACAATGAGCAGTTCTTC
CSARQAGAYNEQFF
>TRBV29-1|TRBJ2-2|few|.
TGCACAGCTTGGGGGGCCCCGAACACCGGAGAGCTGTTTTTT
CTAWGAPNTGELFF
>TRBV30|TRBJ2-1|.|TRBD2
TGTGCCCTGGCCCTAGATAGCGGGCCTTACAATGAGCAGTTCTTC
CALALDSGPYNEQFF
>TRBV6-6|TRBJ1-1|.|TRBD1
TGTGCCAGCAGTCAGGGGGGGTCCACTGAAGCTTTCTTT
CASSQGGSTEAFF
>TRBV15|TRBJ2-7|.|.
TGTGCCACCAGCAGAGAGAAGAACCGCGAGCAGTACTTC
CATSREKNREQYF
>TRBV29-1|TRBJ2-1|many|TRBD1
TGCAGCGTTGAAGGCCTCGTTGGCAGGGGGTCGTATGAGCAGTTCTTC
CSVEGLVGRGSYEQFF